This entry features one T cell receptor beta chain sequence. Its antigen specificity is not known. Base quality data are lacking; no much larger clone is found one base away. Using the deep immunoSEQ assay, multiplex PCR amplified TCR CDR3 regions from genomic DNA. For each cell subset, the extracted genomic DNA was distributed evenly across all wells of several immunoSEQ 96-well plates, and each plate served as one replicate. For sorted subsets, approximately 210 ng of genomic DNA, equivalent to tens of thousands of T cell genomes, went into each replicate PCR. Purified libraries were measured with a Qubit 3.0 fluorometer, size-checked on a Bioanalyzer 2100, and measured again with the KAPA Library Quantification kit. Every immunoSEQ 96-well plate was sequenced on a separate single-read 150-cycle Illumina NextSeq 550 flow cell. For the original study's pipeline: Because only junctional sequences without quality scores were contained in the immunoSEQ output, filtering matching that applied to full-length reads could not be performed. To assign V/J genes and CDR3, sequences were annotated against IMGT germline references using PyIR, a Python wrapper for IgBLAST v1.9. Any read was removed if the V/J assignment was weak (E-value above 1e-6), the CDR3 was missing, or the read contained stop codons, out-of-frame junctions, or ambiguous translated residues. A V3J clonotype was defined by an identical inferred V gene, J gene, and CDR3 amino acid sequence. Percentage overlap between repertoires was calculated by dividing the number of shared unique clonotypes by the size of the smaller repertoire. Richness of each repertoire was evaluated using RTK rarefaction, the Chao1 estimator, and Recon v2.1 estimates of unobserved clonotypes. Generation probabilities for all TCRbeta clonotypes obtained by the gDNA method from a handful of donors were computed using OLGA. Held by TCRdb, this immuneACCESS table contains in-frame sequences only and omits some clones. Under half of the omission traces to an unresolved V gene where checked; the cause of the rest is unknown. That table gives V, J and clone size, and the DNA gave D and trimming. This sample gives roughly 1,000,000 clones in total; around 78% of them show up just once. Of the sample, roughly 0.62% falls within the top ten clones.

The donors were healthy, HIV-negative adults with no recently reported acute infections or vaccinations. All donors were Caucasian adults living in Nashville, Tennessee, USA. CD4+ T cells were enriched through magnetic negative selection, after which naive cells were positively selected on CD45RA and the remaining negative fraction served as the memory subset. After blood collection by leukapheresis, PBMCs were isolated using Ficoll-Histopaque density gradient centrifugation and then cryopreserved in the vapor phase of liquid nitrogen. Purity and quantity of every magnetically sorted T cell population were checked by analytical flow cytometry. Each sorted fraction had its genomic DNA isolated and then quantified by UV absorbance on a Nanodrop 2000c. These data belong to a study of shared clonotypes between healthy human individuals (dated by TCRdb to about 2020). About the full investigation: A few men and a couple of women, aged 18 to 49 years, made up the cohort. Per donor, leukapheresis produced somewhere between about 0.85 and 8.9 billion PBMCs. Different laboratories and diverse techniques were used to prepare libraries and sequence TCR repertoires, to increase sequencing depth and limit assay-specific biases. Blood TCR repertoires of roughly five healthy adults were deeply sequenced to estimate repertoire size and the extent of clonotype sharing between individuals. Per donor, three plates each were used for CD4 naive and CD4 memory, two for CD8 naive, and one for CD8 memory. General findings and caveats noted by the study authors: Sharing across a handful of donors was observed for approximately 5% of naive CD4, 3% to 3.5% of naive CD8, about 2.3% of memory CD4, and roughly 0.43% of memory CD8 clonotypes. Incomplete sequencing was indicated by rarefaction of sorted-subset datasets, despite the large sequencing depth. Based on pairwise subsampling, the degree of clonotype sharing among donors was expected to be affected by sequencing depth. The genetic and exposure-history diversity represented was limited by the small number of donors. Larger estimated clonotype richness was generally found for naive subsets than for memory subsets. Higher generation probabilities were observed for clonotypes shared by all four sorted-subset donors than for non-shared clonotypes. Only blood was sampled, and tissue TCR repertoires likely differ from those in blood.

The CDR3 numbers 16 residues from cysteine through phenylalanine. The CDR3 DNA has 48 bases and is translated from base 1. Trimming leaves V shorter by 4 bases and J shorter by 3 bases, with the junction holding 10 bases beyond the gene matches. CDR1 and CDR2 are drawn from the germline V gene: MGHRA, YSYEKL. Sequenced: memory CD4+ T cells from PBMCs. The cell subset or site label on this specimen signifies: CD45RA-negative fraction. The TCR comes from a man between 18 and 29 years old in good health. Some clones in this sample may be carry-over from other donors' samples. This chain is built from TRBV4-1 and TRBJ2-7, and 9 junction bases match TRBD2. The DNA reads as follows: TGCGCCAGCAGCCCCCGTGGGCTAGCGGGAAACTACGAGCAGTACTTC. It specifies CASSPRGLAGNYEQYF.